Listed below are T cell receptor beta chains from one sample, sequenced in a study of blood T cell repertoires in COVID-19. Measured with immunoSEQ multiplex PCR; TCRdb has only the in-frame clones, and not every one. Of some 68,000 clones in the sample, roughly 88% are singletons; the top ten hold under 0.65%. Source material: peripheral blood. The receptors were sampled from a man between 45 and 60 years old with COVID-19, enrolled during active disease. The CDR3 runs from the conserved cysteine through the conserved F or W.

15 TRBJ2-1 TRBV7-2 CASSLEPGAYNEQFF
18 TRBJ2-7 TRBV6-2/TRBV6-3 CASSYTEGRGLIAYEQYF
15 TRBJ2-7 TRBV7-8 CASSLQRQLRYEQYF
14 TRBJ2-1 TRBV29-1 CSVGEVAPYNEQFF
15 TRBJ1-2 TRBV2 CASRGDMGVNDGYTF
14 TRBJ2-3 TRBV18 CASSPPTSTDTQYF
16 TRBJ1-5 TRBV5-1 CASSLEIRGVGQPQHF
14 TRBJ1-4 TRBV29-1 CSVGIGVTEEKLFF
15 TRBJ2-5 TRBV11-1 CASSLGTAGWETQYF
15 TRBJ2-4 TRBV11-1 CASSLDSYSKNIQYF
15 TRBJ1-1 TRBV11-2 CASSSSGTGWTEAFF
14 TRBJ1-5 TRBV7-9 CASSLVVGNQPQHF
12 TRBJ2-5 TRBV5-4 CASSLTQETQYF
14 TRBJ2-1 TRBV5-4 CASSTAGGNAEQFF
15 TRBJ1-6 TRBV19 CASSTQFGGSSPLHF
13 TRBJ1-1 TRBV6-5 CATQGQPLTEAFF
10 TRBJ1-1 TRBV29-1 CSVTRGEAFF